This record concerns one T cell receptor beta chain sequence. TCR alpha and beta CDR3 regions were amplified from RNA using iRepertoire nested multiplex PCR. TCRdb reprocessed the multiplex PCR reads via MiXCR and lists one record per CDR3 protein. The sample comprises around 190,000 distinct CDR3 sequences, around 40% of which are singletons, and under 6.5% rests with the top ten. This entry comes from a study of glioma-infiltrating T cells. The specimen was glioma tissue, nonneoplastic brain tissue, or PBMCs (not recorded which). The sequence came from a human donor with low-grade glioma or glioblastoma, undergoing nonglioma brain surgery, or in good health (not recorded which).

CDR3 amino acids: CSVSGDGYTF. DNA for the CDR3: TGCAGCGTTTCCGGGGATGGCTACACCTTC. The J gene is TRBJ1-2, the V gene TRBV29-1; no firm D call. Germline V gene lookup returns CDR1 SQVTM and CDR2 ANQGSEA. CDR3 length: 10 amino acids. V was trimmed by 5 bases and J by 6 bases, leaving 7 bases between them.